A selection of T cell receptor beta chains follows, all from one sample in a study of T-cell memory formation after mild COVID-19. MiXCR, run by TCRdb on the 5' RACE reads, gives a single entry per CDR3 protein. This sample has a few hundred thousand distinct CDR3 sequences, with around 25% found just once. The sample consisted of PBMCs or a T cell subset sorted from them (not recorded which). These receptors came from an adult woman who had mild COVID-19 (a few samples of this study predate the infection). Cell type and time point are not known. Each CDR3 is given with its conserved first and last residue. The D gene is left open where the match is weak. Size is stated for part of the rows, as once, few or many counts, or as a class when the clone is expanded.

CDR3 protein: CASSLIGGNGAFF
CDR3 DNA: TGTGCCAGCAGCTTGATAGGGGGCAACGGAGCTTTCTTT
D gene: TRBD1
V gene: TRBV5-6
J gene: TRBJ1-1
clone size: NA

CDR3 protein: CASSLATGEETQYF
CDR3 DNA: TGCGCCAGCAGCTTGGCCACAGGAGAAGAGACCCAGTACTTC
D gene: NA
V gene: TRBV5-1
J gene: TRBJ2-5
clone size: many

CDR3 protein: CATSDPGGGDEQFF
CDR3 DNA: TGTGCCACCAGTGATCCCGGGGGGGGCGATGAGCAGTTCTTC
D gene: TRBD2
V gene: TRBV24-1
J gene: TRBJ2-1
clone size: once

CDR3 protein: CASSQVLTGPQETQYF
CDR3 DNA: TGCGCCAGCAGCCAAGTATTGACAGGGCCCCAAGAGACCCAGTACTTC
D gene: TRBD1
V gene: TRBV4-1
J gene: TRBJ2-5
clone size: NA

CDR3 protein: CASRAGGRGTEDFF
CDR3 DNA: TGCGCCAGCAGAGCCGGTGGACGGGGCACTGAAGATTTCTTT
D gene: NA
V gene: TRBV5-1
J gene: TRBJ1-1
clone size: NA

CDR3 protein: CASSLYGQSTDTQYF
CDR3 DNA: TGCGCCAGCAGCTTATATGGACAGAGTACAGATACGCAGTATTTT
D gene: NA
V gene: TRBV5-1
J gene: TRBJ2-3
clone size: few

CDR3 protein: CASSQQGRDEQFF
CDR3 DNA: TGTGCCAGTTCCCAGCAGGGTAGAGATGAGCAGTTCTTC
D gene: NA
V gene: TRBV19
J gene: TRBJ2-1
clone size: few

CDR3 protein: CASSFSPWAGYTF
CDR3 DNA: TGTGCCAGCAGCTTCTCCCCCTGGGCTGGCTACACCTTC
D gene: NA
V gene: TRBV5-4
J gene: TRBJ1-2
clone size: NA

CDR3 protein: CASSPTTGTNTEAFF
CDR3 DNA: TGTGCCAGCAGCCCTACAACAGGCACCAACACTGAAGCTTTCTTT
D gene: NA
V gene: TRBV4-2
J gene: TRBJ1-1
clone size: few

CDR3 protein: CATSTRIRTEQFF
CDR3 DNA: TGTGCCACCTCCACTAGGATCCGAACTGAGCAGTTCTTC
D gene: NA
V gene: TRBV24-1
J gene: TRBJ2-1
clone size: NA

CDR3 protein: CASSPQIGQSTDTQYF
CDR3 DNA: TGTGCCAGCAGCCCACAAATTGGACAGAGCACAGATACGCAGTATTTT
D gene: NA
V gene: TRBV7-6
J gene: TRBJ2-3
clone size: NA

CDR3 protein: CASSLGNKRTDTQYF
CDR3 DNA: TGCGCCAGCAGCTTAGGAAACAAACGCACAGATACGCAGTATTTT
D gene: NA
V gene: TRBV5-1
J gene: TRBJ2-3
clone size: few

CDR3 protein: CASRPGQGAGELFF
CDR3 DNA: TGTGCTAGCAGACCGGGACAGGGGGCCGGGGAGCTGTTTTTT
D gene: TRBD1
V gene: TRBV7-7
J gene: TRBJ2-2
clone size: few

CDR3 protein: CASSLNEGGETQYF
CDR3 DNA: TGTGCCAGCAGCTTAAACGAGGGAGGGGAGACCCAGTACTTC
D gene: TRBD2
V gene: TRBV7-6
J gene: TRBJ2-5
clone size: few

CDR3 protein: CASSLPDNHYEQYF
CDR3 DNA: TGTGCCAGCAGTCTCCCAGACAACCACTACGAGCAGTACTTC
D gene: NA
V gene: TRBV12-3/TRBV12-4
J gene: TRBJ2-7
clone size: few

CDR3 protein: CASSLILNTEAFF
CDR3 DNA: TGTGCCAGTAGCCTGATATTGAACACTGAAGCTTTCTTT
D gene: NA
V gene: TRBV19
J gene: TRBJ1-1
clone size: few

CDR3 protein: CASTRTSGREGEQFF
CDR3 DNA: TGTGCCAGCACTAGGACTAGCGGGAGGGAGGGTGAGCAGTTCTTC
D gene: TRBD2
V gene: TRBV25-1
J gene: TRBJ2-1
clone size: NA

CDR3 protein: CASSPRERLAKNIQYF
CDR3 DNA: TGTGCCAGCAGCCCAAGGGAGCGGCTAGCCAAAAACATTCAGTACTTC
D gene: NA
V gene: TRBV3-1
J gene: TRBJ2-4
clone size: NA

CDR3 protein: CSASPEGGALDTQYF
CDR3 DNA: TGCAGTGCTAGCCCCGAGGGGGGCGCTTTAGATACGCAGTATTTT
D gene: NA
V gene: TRBV20-1
J gene: TRBJ2-3
clone size: few

CDR3 protein: CSAPGLSETQYF
CDR3 DNA: TGCAGTGCTCCCGGACTCTCTGAGACCCAGTACTTC
D gene: NA
V gene: TRBV20-1
J gene: TRBJ2-5
clone size: NA

CDR3 protein: CASSNSGSSYEQYF
CDR3 DNA: TGTGCCAGTAGTAACTCGGGAAGCTCCTACGAGCAGTACTTC
D gene: NA
V gene: TRBV19
J gene: TRBJ2-7
clone size: NA

CDR3 protein: CASSVDPRTGPGEQFF
CDR3 DNA: TGTGCCAGCAGCGTAGATCCCCGGACAGGGCCAGGCGAGCAGTTCTTC
D gene: TRBD1
V gene: TRBV9
J gene: TRBJ2-1
clone size: NA

CDR3 protein: CASSLGVSGYTF
CDR3 DNA: TGCGCCAGCAGCTTGGGGGTTTCCGGCTACACCTTC
D gene: NA
V gene: TRBV5-1
J gene: TRBJ1-2
clone size: NA

CDR3 protein: CASSQSPSGTGELFF
CDR3 DNA: TGTGCCAGCAGCCAATCCCCATCGGGCACCGGGGAGCTGTTTTTT
D gene: NA
V gene: TRBV3-1
J gene: TRBJ2-2
clone size: NA

CDR3 protein: CASSFAGNTEAFF
CDR3 DNA: TGTGCCAGCAGTTTCGCAGGGAACACTGAAGCTTTCTTT
D gene: NA
V gene: TRBV12-3/TRBV12-4
J gene: TRBJ1-1
clone size: NA

CDR3 protein: CASSLNGPGLVSGNTIYF
CDR3 DNA: TGTGCCAGCAGCTTAAATGGCCCAGGGTTAGTCTCCGGAAACACCATATATTTT
D gene: NA
V gene: TRBV7-2
J gene: TRBJ1-3
clone size: NA

CDR3 protein: CATSRDTGGLKTQYF
CDR3 DNA: TGTGCCACCAGCAGAGACACGGGGGGGCTGAAGACCCAGTACTTC
D gene: TRBD2
V gene: TRBV15
J gene: TRBJ2-5
clone size: few

CDR3 protein: CASSLLAGGTGNEQFF
CDR3 DNA: TGCGCCAGCAGCCTATTAGCGGGAGGGACGGGCAATGAGCAGTTCTTC
D gene: TRBD2
V gene: TRBV4-3
J gene: TRBJ2-1
clone size: few

CDR3 protein: CASSPTGPSYEQYF
CDR3 DNA: TGTGCCAGCAGCCCGACAGGTCCCTCCTACGAGCAGTACTTC
D gene: NA
V gene: TRBV7-9
J gene: TRBJ2-7
clone size: many

CDR3 protein: CASSSLSTDTQYF
CDR3 DNA: TGCGCCAGCAGCTCCTTAAGCACAGATACGCAGTATTTT
D gene: NA
V gene: TRBV5-1
J gene: TRBJ2-3
clone size: NA

CDR3 protein: CASSQDRAGRGQYF
CDR3 DNA: TGTGCCAGCAGCCAAGACCGCGCGGGGAGGGGGCAGTATTTT
D gene: TRBD2
V gene: TRBV3-1
J gene: TRBJ2-3
clone size: NA

CDR3 protein: CASSPTGTGIDEQFF
CDR3 DNA: TGTGCCAGCAGCCCAACCGGGACAGGGATTGATGAGCAGTTCTTC
D gene: TRBD1
V gene: TRBV12-3/TRBV12-4
J gene: TRBJ2-1
clone size: NA

CDR3 protein: CASSLLGGGTSTDTQYF
CDR3 DNA: TGTGCCAGCAGCTTATTGGGCGGGGGTACTAGCACAGATACGCAGTATTTT
D gene: TRBD2
V gene: TRBV7-2
J gene: TRBJ2-3
clone size: many

CDR3 protein: CSAHRDGENYGYTF
CDR3 DNA: TGCAGTGCTCATCGGGACGGGGAAAACTATGGCTACACCTTC
D gene: NA
V gene: TRBV20-1
J gene: TRBJ1-2
clone size: few

CDR3 protein: CASSQDYMAGDSLARSEQYF
CDR3 DNA: TGCGCCAGCAGCCAAGATTATATGGCGGGAGATTCTCTCGCGCGATCGGAGCAGTACTTC
D gene: TRBD2
V gene: TRBV4-3
J gene: TRBJ2-7
clone size: few